A selection of T cell receptor beta chains follows, all from one sample in a study of regulatory T cells in long-lasting Graves disease. TCRdb re-called the multiplex PCR reads through MiXCR, storing one row per CDR3 protein. Among a few hundred thousand distinct CDR3 sequences, approximately 15% were seen once, and the ten largest hold about 32%. These data were likewise used in another study, on T cells in Graves' hyperthyroidism and ophthalmopathy.

The input for sequencing was peripheral blood mononuclear cells (PBMCs), taken at new diagnosis, from a patient treated with antithyroid drugs. These receptors were taken from a man in his forties or fifties with Graves disease. CDR3s include the opening cysteine and the closing phenylalanine or tryptophan. The D gene is left open where the match is weak. The listing skips clone size in some rows; elsewhere it reads once, few, many or a size class.

D gene: TRBD1; V gene: TRBV5-1; J gene: TRBJ2-7; clone size: NA; CDR3 DNA: TGCGCCAGCAGCTACGGGACAGGGTTCTACGAGCAGTACTTC; CDR3 protein: CASSYGTGFYEQYF
D gene: NA; V gene: TRBV7-9; J gene: TRBJ2-2; clone size: many; CDR3 DNA: TGTGCCAGTCAACCGGGGTCCGCGAACACCGGGGAGCTGTTTTTT; CDR3 protein: CASQPGSANTGELFF
D gene: NA; V gene: TRBV3-1; J gene: TRBJ1-4; clone size: many; CDR3 DNA: TGTGCCAGCAGCCCTTGGGGAGCAACTAATGAAAAACTGTTTTTT; CDR3 protein: CASSPWGATNEKLFF
D gene: TRBD2; V gene: TRBV5-6; J gene: TRBJ2-7; clone size: once; CDR3 DNA: TGTGCCAGCAGCTTAGGCAGGGACTACTCCCACGAGCAGTACTTC; CDR3 protein: CASSLGRDYSHEQYF
D gene: TRBD1; V gene: TRBV18; J gene: TRBJ1-1; clone size: few; CDR3 DNA: TGTGCCAGCTCGCTCCAGGGGGCCGGAGCTTTCTTT; CDR3 protein: CASSLQGAGAFF
D gene: NA; V gene: TRBV10-3; J gene: TRBJ1-5; clone size: NA; CDR3 DNA: TGTGCCATCAGTGCCGGGTATAGCAATCAGCCCCAGCATTTT; CDR3 protein: CAISAGYSNQPQHF
D gene: NA; V gene: TRBV6-5; J gene: TRBJ1-1; clone size: many; CDR3 DNA: TGTGCCAGCAGTTACCAATCAGGGGCCGGCACTGAAGCTTTCTTT; CDR3 protein: CASSYQSGAGTEAFF
D gene: NA; V gene: TRBV5-1; J gene: TRBJ2-3; clone size: many; CDR3 DNA: TGCGCCAGCAGCTTGGAACAAGAAGGGGATACGCAGTATTTT; CDR3 protein: CASSLEQEGDTQYF
D gene: NA; V gene: TRBV6-2/TRBV6-3; J gene: TRBJ2-2; clone size: many; CDR3 DNA: TGTGCCAGCAGTTCCCCCTCCCGGATAGCGTCCCATACCGGGGAGCTGTTTTTT; CDR3 protein: CASSSPSRIASHTGELFF
D gene: TRBD1; V gene: TRBV24-1; J gene: TRBJ2-5; clone size: few; CDR3 DNA: TGTGCCACCAGTGATTCGAGACAGGGTGGAGAGACCCAGTACTTC; CDR3 protein: CATSDSRQGGETQYF
D gene: TRBD1; V gene: TRBV18; J gene: TRBJ2-2; clone size: few; CDR3 DNA: TGTGCCAGCTCACTCATAGCGGACAGGGTCACCGGGGAGCTGTTTTTT; CDR3 protein: CASSLIADRVTGELFF
D gene: NA; V gene: TRBV7-9; J gene: TRBJ1-2; clone size: NA; CDR3 DNA: TGTGCCAGCAGCGGGGGGGGTTTCTATGGCTACACCTTC; CDR3 protein: CASSGGGFYGYTF
D gene: NA; V gene: TRBV3-1; J gene: TRBJ2-4; clone size: few; CDR3 DNA: TGTGCCAGCAGAGCTTCGGGACGGGTCAAAAACATTCAGTACTTC; CDR3 protein: CASRASGRVKNIQYF
D gene: NA; V gene: TRBV6-1; J gene: TRBJ1-5; clone size: NA; CDR3 DNA: TGTGCCAGCAGCGGGGAGCCTCCGACCTTTAATCAGCCCCAGCATTTT; CDR3 protein: CASSGEPPTFNQPQHF
D gene: NA; V gene: TRBV20-1; J gene: TRBJ2-7; clone size: many; CDR3 DNA: TGCAGTGCTGCCAGCGAGGGACTCAGACGATCAGCGCAGTACTTC; CDR3 protein: CSAASEGLRRSAQYF
D gene: TRBD1; V gene: TRBV9; J gene: TRBJ1-5; clone size: NA; CDR3 DNA: TGTGCCAGCAGCGTGAAGGCAGGGGGGGATCAGCCCCAGCATTTT; CDR3 protein: CASSVKAGGDQPQHF
D gene: TRBD1; V gene: TRBV18; J gene: TRBJ2-7; clone size: many; CDR3 DNA: TGTGCCAGCTCACCACTGCTTCGGACAGGGGGTTTTGAGCAGTACTTC; CDR3 protein: CASSPLLRTGGFEQYF
D gene: NA; V gene: TRBV7-9; J gene: TRBJ1-3; clone size: few; CDR3 DNA: TGTGCCAGCAGCTTAACGGAAAGAAACACCATATATTTT; CDR3 protein: CASSLTERNTIYF
D gene: NA; V gene: TRBV7-9; J gene: TRBJ2-6; clone size: few; CDR3 DNA: TGTGCCAGCAGCTTCGAGTCGATCCTAGGCTCCGGGGCCAACGTCCTGACTTTC; CDR3 protein: CASSFESILGSGANVLTF
D gene: NA; V gene: TRBV20-1; J gene: TRBJ2-3; clone size: many; CDR3 DNA: TGCAGGCCGGGACAAGGACCTAAAGATACGCAGTATTTT; CDR3 protein: CRPGQGPKDTQYF
D gene: NA; V gene: TRBV6-5; J gene: TRBJ2-4; clone size: many; CDR3 DNA: TGTGCCAGCAGTTACTTAAGTCGGAGTCCCGCCAAAAACATTCAGTACTTC; CDR3 protein: CASSYLSRSPAKNIQYF
D gene: NA; V gene: TRBV20-1; J gene: TRBJ1-1; clone size: many; CDR3 DNA: TGCAGTGCCCGTTTCCTTGAAGCTTTCTTT; CDR3 protein: CSARFLEAFF
D gene: NA; V gene: TRBV18; J gene: TRBJ2-5; clone size: few; CDR3 DNA: TGTGCCAGCTCAGAGCAGGGAGTTGGAGAGACCCAGTACTTC; CDR3 protein: CASSEQGVGETQYF
D gene: NA; V gene: TRBV28; J gene: TRBJ1-6; clone size: many; CDR3 DNA: TGTGCCAGCAAGGACACAAAACCACCCCTCCACTTT; CDR3 protein: CASKDTKPPLHF
D gene: TRBD2; V gene: TRBV28; J gene: TRBJ2-7; clone size: NA; CDR3 DNA: TGTGCCAGCAGTTTAGGCGGGAGTTGGCGGTTCAACCACTACGAGCAGTACTTC; CDR3 protein: CASSLGGSWRFNHYEQYF
D gene: NA; V gene: TRBV20-1; J gene: TRBJ1-3; clone size: NA; CDR3 DNA: TGCAGTGCTACGGACTCGACATTCTACCGCTCTGGAAACACCATATATTTT; CDR3 protein: CSATDSTFYRSGNTIYF
D gene: TRBD2; V gene: TRBV2; J gene: TRBJ2-3; clone size: many; CDR3 DNA: TGTGCCAGCAGTGAAGCTAGCGGGGTTGGTCATACGCAGTATTTT; CDR3 protein: CASSEASGVGHTQYF
D gene: TRBD1; V gene: TRBV6-2/TRBV6-3; J gene: TRBJ2-1; clone size: many; CDR3 DNA: TGTGCCAGCAGTCGTAACAGGGGTCTAAATGAGCAGTTCTTC; CDR3 protein: CASSRNRGLNEQFF
D gene: NA; V gene: TRBV28; J gene: TRBJ2-6; clone size: many; CDR3 DNA: TGTGCCAGCGAGACGCCCTTTGGGTCTGGGGCCAACGTCCTGACTTTC; CDR3 protein: CASETPFGSGANVLTF
D gene: NA; V gene: TRBV29-1; J gene: TRBJ2-7; clone size: NA; CDR3 DNA: TGCAGCGTTGTGCAGCAGGTAGACTCCTACGAGCAGTACTTC; CDR3 protein: CSVVQQVDSYEQYF
D gene: NA; V gene: TRBV28; J gene: TRBJ2-2; clone size: many; CDR3 DNA: TGTGCCAGCAGGCGTGGCGGGGAGCTGTTTTTT; CDR3 protein: CASRRGGELFF
D gene: NA; V gene: TRBV6-1; J gene: TRBJ2-2; clone size: few; CDR3 DNA: TGTGCCACCCAAGGGCAGACGAACACCGGGGAGCTGTTTTTT; CDR3 protein: CATQGQTNTGELFF
D gene: TRBD1; V gene: TRBV5-1; J gene: TRBJ1-2; clone size: few; CDR3 DNA: TGCGCCAGCAGCCCTAAGTCCGGACAGGGGGCGGCTTATGGCTACACCTTC; CDR3 protein: CASSPKSGQGAAYGYTF
D gene: NA; V gene: TRBV5-1; J gene: TRBJ2-1; clone size: many; CDR3 DNA: TGCGCCAGCAGGCGGAACAGCCTGAGCTCCTACAATGAGCAGTTCTTC; CDR3 protein: CASRRNSLSSYNEQFF
D gene: NA; V gene: TRBV5-4; J gene: TRBJ1-2; clone size: few; CDR3 DNA: TGTGCCAGCAGCTTGGACGGGGCGCGCGGCTACACCTTC; CDR3 protein: CASSLDGARGYTF